The 6 T cell receptor beta chains reported below all come from one sample, sequenced in a study of Graves' ophthalmopathy and Graves' hyperthyroidism. Beta-chain TCR CDR3 regions were amplified from RNA transcripts. The first round was an RT-PCR with HTBI primers, and the second round was a multiplex PCR. One entry per CDR3 protein, called by TCRdb with MiXCR from the multiplex PCR reads. The table shows some 160,000 distinct CDR3 sequences, with around two fifths occurring only once. Sequenced: peripheral blood. The origin of the receptors is a man aged 25-45 years with Graves' ophthalmopathy.

The DNA of the CDR3 is TGTGCCAGCAGCTTAAAGGCCTGGAGTACTGAAGCTTTCTTT. Protein: CASSLKAWSTEAFF. The V call is TRBV7-2, the J call TRBJ1-1; D gene uncertain. The V gene lost 2 bases and the J gene lost 5 bases, with 12 bases spanning the gap. The CDR3 covers 14 residues. The germline gives CDR1 SGHTA, CDR2 FQGNSA.

The chain joins TRBV19 to TRBJ1-2; a weak D match, TRBD1 (5 bases). Germline-derived CDR1 and CDR2 are LNHDA and SQIVND (reference sequence). Trimming shortened V by 9 bases and J by 5 bases, and 16 bases separated the two germline ends. The CDR3 covers 13 residues. The CDR3 DNA is TGTGCCAGCAGTTCCCGGAGGACATATGGCTACACCTTC. Its protein product is CASSSRRTYGYTF.

This chain uses TRBV19 with TRBJ1-1; D is ambiguous. In germline, CDR1 is LNHDA, CDR2 SQIVND (reference sequence). CDR3 length: 14 residues. V lost 5 bases and J lost 1, with 11 bases in between. CDR3 protein: CASSAVGRNTEAFF. The CDR3 nucleotides read TGTGCCAGTAGTGCCGTAGGAAGGAACACTGAAGCTTTCTTT.

The chain has TRBV6-2 or TRBV6-3 and TRBJ2-5; TRBD1 agrees at 7 bases. The germline V gene encodes CDR1 MNHEY and CDR2 SVGEGT. The CDR3 consists of 13 residues. J was trimmed by 7 bases and V by 2 bases; bases with no gene match: 4. CDR3 coding DNA: TGTGCCAGCAGTTACCAGGGGGAGCCGACCCAGTACTTC. Amino acid sequence: CASSYQGEPTQYF.

The chain links TRBV20-1 to TRBJ1-6; a possible D gene is TRBD1 (5 bases). The ends were cut back, 1 base at V and 10 bases at J, with 14 bases in the middle. Per the germline V gene, CDR1 is DFQATT and CDR2 is SNEGSKA (reference sequence). This CDR3 is 14 amino acids long. Here the CDR3 DNA reads TGCAGTGCTAGAGTCGGGATGGGGACGTCACCCCTCCACTTT. Its translation is CSARVGMGTSPLHF.

This clonotype appeared many times. The chain employs TRBV12-3 or TRBV12-4 and TRBJ2-5; 8 bases line up with TRBD1. With V trimmed by 3 bases and J by 3 bases, 6 bases remained unmatched. CDR3 length: 15 residues. CDR3 in amino acids: CASSFKQGVKETQYF. DNA for the CDR3: TGTGCCAGCAGTTTCAAACAGGGGGTTAAAGAGACCCAGTACTTC.